These 31 T cell receptor beta chains were all obtained from the same sample, sequenced in a study of cytomegalovirus exposure and HLA in healthy donors. Amplification used 60 Vbeta primers and 13 Jbeta primers. The table came from immunoSEQ multiplex PCR; TCRdb's copy has only in-frame clones and leaves some out. The table includes some 200,000 clones, just over 75% detected once. The sample taken for sequencing was PBMCs. These receptors were taken from a man between 18 and 29 years old in good health and CMV-seronegative.

This clone was seen a few times. V gene TRBV7-8 combines with J gene TRBJ2-5, with TRBD2 as a possible D gene (5 bases). V shed 1 base and J shed 4 bases, with 22 bases lying between them. The CDR3 length is 18 residues. CDR1 and CDR2 (germline): SGHVS, FQNEAQ. Here the CDR3 reads CASSLVGSAPPRGETQYF. For the CDR3, the DNA is TGTGCCAGCAGCTTAGTGGGGTCGGCCCCACCACGGGGAGAGACCCAGTACTTC.

This clone appeared a single time. The rearrangement joins TRBV14 to TRBJ2-3; D is unresolved. The V gene's germline CDR1 is SGHDN and CDR2 FVKESK. The CDR3 length is 14 residues. V gave up 1 base and J gave up 6 bases, with 11 bases separating them. CDR3 in DNA: TGTGCCAGCAGCCAAGCGAACTTATGGGATACGCAGTATTTT. Translated, it gives CASSQANLWDTQYF. Full variable domain (remainder filled in from reference TRBV14 and TRBJ2-3): EAGVTQFPSHSVIEKGQTVTLRCDPISGHDNLYWYRRVMGKEIKFLLHFVKESKQDESGMPNNRFLAERTGGTYSTLKVQPAELEDSGVYFCASSQANLWDTQYFGPGTRLTVL.

The rearrangement links TRBV2 to TRBJ1-1; D might be TRBD1 (6 bases). In germline, CDR1 is SNHLY, CDR2 FYNNEI. The CDR3 loop spans 13 amino acids. Trimming shortened V by 7 bases and J by 8 bases, and 17 bases separated the two germline ends. The CDR3 protein is CASKDQGLAEAFF. For the CDR3, the DNA is TGTGCCAGCAAGGATCAGGGGTTGGCCGAAGCTTTCTTT.

V is TRBV9 and J is TRBJ2-1; D is undetermined. Trimming pared 3 bases from V and 8 bases from J, leaving 12 bases between. The CDR3 is made up of 13 amino acids. Germline values: CDR1 SGDLS, CDR2 YYNGEE. The CDR3 coding sequence is TGTGCCAGCAGCGCCGACACACGTTATGAGCAGTTCTTC. Protein sequence: CASSADTRYEQFF.

This clone turned up a few times. This chain connects TRBV6-1 to TRBJ2-3; 7 nucleotides agree with TRBD2. The CDR3 consists of 15 residues. Per germline, CDR1 MNHNS and CDR2 SASEGT. The V and J ends lost 4 bases and 4 bases, in that order; junction bases with no gene match: 8. CDR3 DNA sequence: TGTGCCAGCAGTGGGGGGGGACTTAAATCAGATACGCAGTATTTT. Its protein product is CASSGGGLKSDTQYF.

V gene TRBV7-2 combines with J gene TRBJ2-1; 7 bases agree with TRBD1. The germline gives CDR1 SGHTA, CDR2 FQGNSA. The V segment lost 5 bases and the J segment 4 bases; nucleotides outside the gene matches: 8. The CDR3 extends over 15 amino acids. The CDR3 protein is CASSIGTASYNEQFF. CDR3 bases: TGTGCCAGCAGCATCGGGACAGCTTCTTACAATGAGCAGTTCTTC.

The chain links TRBV9 to TRBJ2-5; D perhaps matches TRBD2 (7 bases). There are 15 residues in the CDR3. Trimming removed 6 bases at V and 0 bases at J, with 15 bases between. Germline values: CDR1 SGDLS, CDR2 YYNGEE. As DNA, the CDR3 is TGTGCCAGCACCGCCAGGGGACTACACCAAGAGACCCAGTACTTC. Residues: CASTARGLHQETQYF.

The V call is TRBV27, the J call TRBJ2-7, with TRBD2 identical over 10 bases. The CDR3 runs to 15 residues. V dropped 3 bases and J dropped 7; count of bases not matched to a gene: 9. In germline, CDR1 is MNHEY, CDR2 SMNVEV (reference sequence). The CDR3 here is CASSFSLPTSGEQYF. CDR3 DNA: TGTGCCAGCAGTTTTTCCCTCCCGACTAGCGGGGAGCAGTACTTC.

The CDR3 reads CASSLGQVTDTQYF. The DNA of the CDR3 is TGTGCCAGCAGTTTGGGACAGGTCACAGATACGCAGTATTTT. This sequence joins TRBV28 and TRBJ2-3, with TRBD1 identical over 8 bases. The trim removed 3 bases at V and 2 bases at J, leaving 1 base unmatched. The CDR3 has 14 amino acids. Germline V gene sequence: CDR1 MDHEN, CDR2 SYDVKM.

The chain joins TRBV19 to TRBJ2-2; possibly TRBD1 for D (6 bases). CDR3 length equals 15 residues. Germline CDR1 reads LNHDA; CDR2 reads SQIVND (reference sequence). Trimming shortened V by 4 bases and J by 1 base, and 10 bases separated the two germline ends. The CDR3 DNA is TGTGCCAGTAGTACCGACAGGATGAACACCGGGGAGCTGTTTTTT. Amino acid sequence: CASSTDRMNTGELFF.

The chain uses TRBV27 and TRBJ1-5; tentatively, D is TRBD1 (5 bases). Trimming took off 3 bases at V and 0 bases at J, with 9 bases between the two ends. This CDR3 has 15 amino acids. Germline CDR1 is MNHEY and CDR2 is SMNVEV (reference sequence). The CDR3 DNA sequence: TGTGCCAGCAGTTTTGACAGCTATAGCAATCAGCCCCAGCATTTT. Translation: CASSFDSYSNQPQHF.

This rearrangement joins TRBV18 to TRBJ1-1; 7 bases are shared with TRBD1. This CDR3 comprises 13 residues. CDR1 is KGHSH and CDR2 is LQKENI in the germline V gene. V lost 3 bases, J lost 4 bases, and 2 bases stayed unmatched. The CDR3 DNA reads TGTGCCAGCTCACCTACAGGGGCCACTGAAGCTTTCTTT. Translated, it gives CASSPTGATEAFF.

This clone was picked up a small number of times. The chain links TRBV6-6 to TRBJ2-5; maybe TRBD1 (5 bases). This CDR3 comprises 15 residues. Trimming pared 4 bases from V and 1 base from J, leaving 13 bases between. Germline V lookup: CDR1 MNHNY, CDR2 SVGAGI (reference sequence). The CDR3 DNA follows: TGTGCCAGCAGTTTTACAGGAATGGGCCAAGAGACCCAGTACTTC. Its protein is CASSFTGMGQETQYF.

The chain combines TRBV6-4 with TRBJ2-2, with 7 nucleotides matching TRBD1. The V gene's germline CDR1 is MRHNA and CDR2 SNTAGT. The CDR3 runs 14 residues. V was pared by 6 bases and J by 5 bases, with 6 bases of the junction left unmatched. CDR3 amino acids: CASRTDRVTGELFF. CDR3 coding DNA: TGTGCCAGCAGGACTGACAGGGTGACCGGGGAGCTGTTTTTT.

This chain joins TRBV6-5 and TRBJ2-1; D might be TRBD2 (6 bases). Trimming took off 7 bases at V and 7 bases at J, with 20 bases between the two ends. Germline V lookup: CDR1 MNHEY, CDR2 SVGAGI. CDR3 size: 15 residues. The chain's CDR3 is CASKAGARDWNEQFF. Written as DNA, the CDR3 is TGTGCCAGCAAGGCCGGGGCGAGGGACTGGAATGAGCAGTTCTTC.

This chain links TRBV28 with TRBJ2-2, with TRBD2 identical over 7 bases. The CDR3 sequence is 16 residues long. V shed 3 bases and J 4 bases; nucleotides not matched to a gene: 8. Germline CDR1 MDHEN, CDR2 SYDVKM. For the CDR3, the DNA is TGTGCCAGCAGTTTTTTGGGGGGGGTTTTCACCGGGGAGCTGTTTTTT. Amino acid sequence: CASSFLGGVFTGELFF. Using reference TRBV28 and TRBJ2-2 for the parts outside the CDR3, the full variable domain is DVKVTQSSRYLVKRTGEKVFLECVQDMDHENMFWYRQDPGLGLRLIYFSYDVKMKEKGDIPEGYSVSREKKERFSLILESASTNQTSMYLCASSFLGGVFTGELFFGEGSRLTVL.

The rearrangement links TRBV4-1 to TRBJ2-1; D is possibly TRBD1 (5 bases). The CDR3 length is 16 residues. Deletions cut 4 bases from V and 2 bases from J, with 15 bases between. Germline V CDR1 and CDR2: MGHRA, YSYEKL. The DNA for the CDR3 is TGCGCCAGCAGCCCCCGCGGCAGGGCCGCCTACAATGAGCAGTTCTTC. This translates into CASSPRGRAAYNEQFF.

This chain uses TRBV5-5 with TRBJ2-7; 8 bases are a match to TRBD1. The V and J ends lost 2 bases and 7 bases, in that order; junction bases with no gene match: 8. The CDR3 extends over 14 amino acids. Per the germline V gene, CDR1 is SGHKS and CDR2 is YYEKEE (reference sequence). As DNA, the CDR3 is TGTGCCAGCAGCTTCGTTCAGGGGGCGCTGGAGCAGTACTTC. It specifies CASSFVQGALEQYF.

This rearrangement joins TRBV5-6 to TRBJ2-3, with a weak D call TRBD2 (6 bases). V was clipped by 0 bases and J by 3 bases, with 14 bases between them. Germline loops: CDR1 SGHDT, CDR2 YYEEEE. The CDR3 is 16 amino acids. DNA for the CDR3: TGTGCCAGCAGCTTGGTCGTCGGGAGTGGTACAGATACGCAGTATTTT. Amino acids: CASSLVVGSGTDTQYF.

The chain joins TRBV7-6 to TRBJ1-1; D perhaps matches TRBD1 (5 bases). Germline loops: CDR1 SGHVS, CDR2 FNYEAQ. Between the trimmed V and J ends, which lost 4 bases and 0 bases, there was a span of 12 bases. The CDR3 consists of 15 residues. The CDR3 coding sequence is TGTGCCAGCAGCTACCGGGGGGGGATGAACACTGAAGCTTTCTTT. The encoded protein is CASSYRGGMNTEAFF.

V and J are TRBV29-1 and TRBJ2-7, with a weak D call TRBD2 (7 bases). The length of the CDR3 is 14 residues. V lost 7 bases, J lost 5 bases, and 21 bases lay in between. Germline V gene data show CDR1 as SQVTM and CDR2 as ANQGSEA. The CDR3 DNA reads TGCAGCGCAGGTGGTGGCAGGGGAGGGGACGAGCAGTACTTC. Translating it yields CSAGGGRGGDEQYF.

Details on this clone: Other nucleotide sequences from this sample produce the same CDR3. The rearrangement uses TRBV5-1 and TRBJ2-7; 8 positions agree with TRBD1. This CDR3 spans 14 amino acids. The J segment lost 2 bases and the V segment lost 4 bases, leaving 5 bases of the junction unmatched. Germline V CDR1 and CDR2: SGHRS, YFSETQ. The CDR3 coding sequence is TGCGCCAGCAGCCCCGGACAGGGAGCCTACGAGCAGTACTTC. Translating it yields CASSPGQGAYEQYF.

The V and J genes are TRBV25-1 and TRBJ1-3, with D perhaps TRBD1 (5 bases). The CDR3 is 14 residues long. V shed 2 bases and J shed 0 bases, with 5 bases lying between them. CDR1 and CDR2 from the germline V gene are MGHDK and SYGVNS. Written as DNA, the CDR3 is TGTGCCAGCAGTGAAGACAGCTCTGGAAACACCATATATTTT. Protein sequence: CASSEDSSGNTIYF.

In this sample, this clone turned up once. V is TRBV5-6 and J is TRBJ2-2; D may be TRBD1 (6 bases). Germline V gene sequence: CDR1 SGHDT, CDR2 YYEEEE. Trimming cost V 0 bases and J 5 bases, with 11 bases left between them. This CDR3 is 15 amino acids long. CDR3 in amino acids: CASSLVLDSTGELFF. CDR3 DNA: TGTGCCAGCAGCTTGGTTTTGGACAGTACCGGGGAGCTGTTTTTT.

The chain carries TRBV6-1 and TRBJ2-7; 7 bases agree with TRBD2. The V gene's germline CDR1 is MNHNS and CDR2 SASEGT. The CDR3 sequence is 17 residues long. Unmatched junction bases numbered 12, after V lost 1 base and J lost 3 bases. DNA of the CDR3: TGTGCCAGCAGTGAAGGGGGGTACCGGGACTACGACTACGAGCAGTACTTC. Protein sequence: CASSEGGYRDYDYEQYF.

The rearrangement links TRBV6-5 to TRBJ2-1, with 7 bases identical to TRBD2. Germline V gene sequence: CDR1 MNHEY, CDR2 SVGAGI. The CDR3 totals 15 residues. V lost 7 bases, J lost 2 bases, and 8 bases stayed unmatched. The CDR3 coding sequence is TGTGCCAGCAAGGTGCGGGAGTTCACCTACAATGAGCAGTTCTTC. Its translation: CASKVREFTYNEQFF.

This clone has just a few counts. The chain employs TRBV7-9 and TRBJ1-2, with no clear D. The germline V gene has CDR1 SEHNR and CDR2 FQNEAQ (reference sequence). Between the trimmed V and J ends, which lost 5 bases and 6 bases, there was a span of 10 bases. The CDR3 has 12 residues. CDR3 residues: CASSGVADGYTF. CDR3 nucleotide sequence: TGTGCCAGCAGCGGTGTTGCGGATGGCTACACCTTC. Full variable domain (outside the CDR3, taken from reference TRBV7-9 and TRBJ1-2): DTGVSQNPRHKITKRGQNVTFRCDPISEHNRLYWYRQTLGQGPEFLTYFQNEAQLEKSRLLSDRFSAERPKGSFSTLEIQRTEQGDSAMYLCASSGVADGYTFGSGTRLTVV.

The chain couples TRBV19 to TRBJ2-1, with 8 bases fitting TRBD2. Germline V gene data show CDR1 as LNHDA and CDR2 as SQIVND (reference sequence). CDR3 length equals 17 residues. The trim removed 2 bases at V and 7 bases at J, leaving 13 bases unmatched. The CDR3 sequence: CASSIFAGGPSRNEQFF. The CDR3 DNA reads TGTGCCAGTAGTATATTCGCGGGAGGACCCTCGAGGAATGAGCAGTTCTTC.

The chain couples TRBV6-1 to TRBJ2-5; the D is unclear. This CDR3 contains 13 residues. V gave up 5 bases and J gave up 4 bases, with 11 bases separating them. Germline lookup yields CDR1 MNHNS and CDR2 SASEGT. CDR3 protein: CASSPPTRETQYF. The DNA for the CDR3 is TGTGCCAGCAGTCCCCCAACAAGAGAGACCCAGTACTTC.

V gene TRBV5-1 combines with J gene TRBJ2-7, with D maybe TRBD1 (6 bases). Trimming pared 0 bases from V and 5 bases from J, leaving 12 bases between. This CDR3 comprises 14 residues. Germline CDR1 SGHRS, CDR2 YFSETQ. CDR3 sequence (DNA): TGCGCCAGCAGCTTGGGACAGGCGGCCGACGAGCAGTACTTC. Translating gives CASSLGQAADEQYF.

This chain links TRBV28 with TRBJ2-7; tentative D call: TRBD2 (6 bases). This CDR3 comprises 12 residues. CDR1 and CDR2 from the germline V gene are MDHEN and SYDVKM. Trimming left V 4 bases short and J 7 bases short, with 11 bases between. The CDR3 spells CASSSLADEQYF. The CDR3 DNA reads TGTGCCAGCAGTTCCTTAGCGGATGAGCAGTACTTC.